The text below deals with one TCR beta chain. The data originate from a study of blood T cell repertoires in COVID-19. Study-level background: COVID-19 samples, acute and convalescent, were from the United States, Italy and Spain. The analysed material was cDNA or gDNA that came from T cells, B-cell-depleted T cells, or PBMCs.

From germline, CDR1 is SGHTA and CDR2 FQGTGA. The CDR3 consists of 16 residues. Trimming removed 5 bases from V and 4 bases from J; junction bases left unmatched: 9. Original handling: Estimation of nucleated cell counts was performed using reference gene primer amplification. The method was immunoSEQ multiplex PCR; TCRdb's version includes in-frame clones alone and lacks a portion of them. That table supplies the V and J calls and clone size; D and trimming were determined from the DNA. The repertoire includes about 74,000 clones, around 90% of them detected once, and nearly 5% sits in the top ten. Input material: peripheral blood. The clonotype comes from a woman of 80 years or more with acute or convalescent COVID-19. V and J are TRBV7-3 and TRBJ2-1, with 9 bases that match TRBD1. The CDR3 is CASSPVGTGFYNEQFF. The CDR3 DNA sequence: TGTGCCAGCAGCCCAGTGGGGACAGGGTTTTACAATGAGCAGTTCTTC.